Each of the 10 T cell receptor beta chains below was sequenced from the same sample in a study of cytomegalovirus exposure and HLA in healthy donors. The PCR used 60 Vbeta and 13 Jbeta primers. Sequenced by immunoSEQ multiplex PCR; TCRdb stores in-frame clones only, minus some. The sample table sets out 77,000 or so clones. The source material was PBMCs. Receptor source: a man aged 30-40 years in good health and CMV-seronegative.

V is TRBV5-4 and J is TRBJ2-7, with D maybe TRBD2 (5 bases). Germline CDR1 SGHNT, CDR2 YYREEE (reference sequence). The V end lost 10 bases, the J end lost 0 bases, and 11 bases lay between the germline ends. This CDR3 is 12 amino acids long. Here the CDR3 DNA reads TGTGCCGGAGGCGACGGCTCCTACGAGCAGTACTTC. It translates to CAGGDGSYEQYF.

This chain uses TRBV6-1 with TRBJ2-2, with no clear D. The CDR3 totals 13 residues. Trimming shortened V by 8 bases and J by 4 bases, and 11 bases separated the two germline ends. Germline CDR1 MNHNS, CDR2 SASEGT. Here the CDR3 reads CASARRGTGELFF. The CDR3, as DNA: TGTGCCAGCGCGCGACGCGGCACCGGGGAGCTGTTTTTT.

The CDR3, as DNA: TGTGCCAGCAGTTACTCATTTCCGGGACAGCCGAGGGGAGCTTTCTTT. As protein: CASSYSFPGQPRGAFF. This chain joins TRBV6-5 and TRBJ1-1, with 7 bases fitting TRBD1. The CDR3 is made up of 16 amino acids. CDR1 is MNHEY, CDR2 SVGAGI, per germline. V trimming: 0 bases; J trimming: 10 bases; junction bases outside the gene matches: 14.

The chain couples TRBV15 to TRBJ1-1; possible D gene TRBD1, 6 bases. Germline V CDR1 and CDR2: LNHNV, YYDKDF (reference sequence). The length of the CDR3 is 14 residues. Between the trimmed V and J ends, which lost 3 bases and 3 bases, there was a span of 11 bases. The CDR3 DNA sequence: TGTGCCACCAGCAGGGACAGACTGCACACTGAAGCTTTCTTT. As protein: CATSRDRLHTEAFF.

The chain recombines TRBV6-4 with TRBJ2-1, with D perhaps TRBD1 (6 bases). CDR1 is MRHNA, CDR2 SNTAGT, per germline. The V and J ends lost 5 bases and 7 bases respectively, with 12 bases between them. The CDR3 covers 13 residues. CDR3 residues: CASSPGEMNEQFF. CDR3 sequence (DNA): TGTGCCAGCAGTCCAGGGGAGATGAATGAGCAGTTCTTC.

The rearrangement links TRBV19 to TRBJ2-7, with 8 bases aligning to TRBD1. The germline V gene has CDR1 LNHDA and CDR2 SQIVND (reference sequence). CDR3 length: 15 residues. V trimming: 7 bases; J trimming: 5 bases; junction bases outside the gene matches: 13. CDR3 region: CASTLGGQGVHEQYF. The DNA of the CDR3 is TGTGCCAGTACCCTAGGCGGACAGGGAGTCCACGAGCAGTACTTC.

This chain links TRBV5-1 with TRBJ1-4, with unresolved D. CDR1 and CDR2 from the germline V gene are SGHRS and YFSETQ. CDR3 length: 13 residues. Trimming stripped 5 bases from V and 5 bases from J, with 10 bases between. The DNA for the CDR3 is TGCGCCAGCAGTCGGGATGGAAATGAAAAACTGTTTTTT. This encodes CASSRDGNEKLFF. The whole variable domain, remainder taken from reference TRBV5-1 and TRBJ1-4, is KAGVTQTPRYLIKTRGQQVTLSCSPISGHRSVSWYQQTPGQGLQFLFEYFSETQRNKGNFPGRFSGRQFSNSRSEMNVSTLELGDSALYLCASSRDGNEKLFFGSGTQLSVL.

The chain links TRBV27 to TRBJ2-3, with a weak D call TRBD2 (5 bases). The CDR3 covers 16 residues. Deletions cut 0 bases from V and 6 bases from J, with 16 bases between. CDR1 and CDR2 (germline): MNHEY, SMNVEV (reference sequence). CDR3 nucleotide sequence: TGTGCCAGCAGTTTATCGAGGTTAGGGAGCATTGATACGCAGTATTTT. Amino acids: CASSLSRLGSIDTQYF.

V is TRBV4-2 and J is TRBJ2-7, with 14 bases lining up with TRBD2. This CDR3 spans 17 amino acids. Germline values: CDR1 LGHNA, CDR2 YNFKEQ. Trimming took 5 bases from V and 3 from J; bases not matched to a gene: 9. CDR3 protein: CASSLGLAGALGYEQYF. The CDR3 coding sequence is TGTGCCAGCAGCTTGGGACTAGCGGGGGCCTTGGGCTACGAGCAGTACTTC.

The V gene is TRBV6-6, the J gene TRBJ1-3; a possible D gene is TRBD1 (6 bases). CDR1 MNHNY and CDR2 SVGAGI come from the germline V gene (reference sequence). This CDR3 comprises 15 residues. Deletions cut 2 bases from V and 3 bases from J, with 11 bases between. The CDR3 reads CASSYVQGFGNTIYF. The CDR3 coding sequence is TGTGCCAGCAGTTACGTACAGGGTTTTGGAAACACCATATATTTT.